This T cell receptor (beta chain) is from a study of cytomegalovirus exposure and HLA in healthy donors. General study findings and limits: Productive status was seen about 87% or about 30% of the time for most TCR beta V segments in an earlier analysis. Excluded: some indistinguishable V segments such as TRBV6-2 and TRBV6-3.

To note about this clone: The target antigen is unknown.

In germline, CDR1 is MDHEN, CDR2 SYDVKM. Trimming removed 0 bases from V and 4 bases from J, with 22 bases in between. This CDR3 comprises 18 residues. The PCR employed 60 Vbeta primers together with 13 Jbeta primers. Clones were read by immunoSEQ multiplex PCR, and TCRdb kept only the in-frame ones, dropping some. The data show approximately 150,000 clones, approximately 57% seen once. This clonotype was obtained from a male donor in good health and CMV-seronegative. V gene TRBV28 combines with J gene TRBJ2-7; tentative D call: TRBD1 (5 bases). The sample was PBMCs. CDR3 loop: CASSLWAGHLNPNYEQYF. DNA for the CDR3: TGTGCCAGCAGTTTATGGGCCGGACACCTCAACCCTAATTACGAGCAGTACTTC.